Listed here is a single TCR beta chain. Antigen unknown. This sample was included in a study of T cells in localized non-small cell lung cancer. Study-wide findings and caveats: Measurement of T cell clonality placed uninvolved adjacent lung highest, above the level in tumor. Greater T cell density in blood accompanied longer overall survival. The study detected a median approximately 50 of the top 100 tumor clones in adjacent lung. Sequence data derive from only one tumor region, so heterogeneity remains possible.

Clones were sequenced by immunoSEQ multiplex PCR, and TCRdb holds only the in-frame ones, with some missing. The sample comprises 3,000 or so clones, approximately 22% of which are singletons, and approximately 17% rests with the top ten. V lost 6 bases to trimming and J lost 7 bases; unmatched junction nucleotides: 5. This CDR3 contains 12 residues. CDR1 LGHNT and CDR2 FRNRAP come from the germline V gene. This sequence joins TRBV12-5 and TRBJ1-2; TRBD1 agrees at 7 bases. This clonotype originated in a woman aged 35-70 years with stage I lung adenocarcinoma. Sequenced here: lung tumor tissue, sampled before any cancer treatment. This CDR3 reads CASGPTGFGYTF. CDR3 DNA: TGTGCTAGTGGCCCGACAGGGTTTGGCTACACCTTC.